This TCR beta chain originates from a study of molecular identifiers for immune sequencing clone quantification. TCRdb re-called the PCR reads through MiXCR, storing one row per CDR3 protein. Found here are around 82,000 distinct CDR3 sequences, roughly 20% of them singletons; the top ten hold 0.7% to 0.95%. CDR3 length equals 16 residues. The germline CDR1 and CDR2 sequences are MGHRA and YSYEKL. The V end was cut by 0 bases, the J end by 4 bases, with 15 bases between. The table lists this clonotype with many counts. Sequenced material: naive CD8+ T cells from blood, with Jurkat cell RNA spiked in. Sample subset: FACS-sorted CD8+CD4-CCR7+CD45RA+ naive T cells. The V gene is TRBV4-1, the J gene TRBJ2-5; D might be TRBD2 (6 bases). The TCR was taken from a human donor in good health. Some libraries in this study had Jurkat cell RNA spiked in. CDR3 residues: CASSQDFIGGRETQYF. The CDR3 region has the DNA TGCGCCAGCAGCCAAGATTTCATCGGGGGTCGAGAGACCCAGTACTTC.